The entry below describes one T cell receptor (beta chain). Its antigen is still unknown. Base-call qualities are not available, and no considerably larger clone is one nucleotide away. This specimen belongs to a study of T cell changes during pregnancy in multiple sclerosis (dated by TCRdb to about 2019). Study-level background: In women with multiple sclerosis, the researchers looked at how the T cell repertoire shifted as pregnancy progressed.

The CDR3 runs 14 residues from the cysteine to the phenylalanine. Solely the CDR3 DNA is kept, with 42 bases framed from the first base. V and J are trimmed by 0 bases and 7 bases, and the gene matches miss 4 bases of the junction. Taken from the germline V gene, the CDR1 and CDR2 loops are SGHVS and FNYEAQ. Library construction relied on the immunoSEQ multiplex PCR assay. The table was pulled from immuneACCESS by TCRdb, which kept in-frame rearrangements only. Such tables lose some clones; where checked, under half of the loss comes from unresolved V genes, and the rest has no known cause. This sample lists more than 60,000 clones; around nine tenths were detected once. 0.65% to 1% of the sample is taken by the ten largest.

Sequencing used peripheral blood, obtained before pregnancy. This chain is built from TRBV7-6 and TRBJ1-2; TRBD1 matches 8 bases in the middle. The sequence was obtained from a female donor with multiple sclerosis, enrolled in a pregnancy study. CDR3 reads: CASSLAGDRGGYTF. In nucleotides, the sequence is TGTGCCAGCAGCTTAGCAGGCGACAGGGGTGGCTACACCTTC.